This TCR beta chain was sequenced during a study of early T cells in non-severe SARS-CoV-2 infection. Study background: Bulk RNA from unsorted whole blood was sequenced; chains were unpaired. Whole-study findings and limits: There was a bias toward anti-spike CD8 responses in VDJdb matching, which missed private and CD4 specificities.

From the 5' RACE reads, TCRdb called clonotypes with MiXCR, one entry per CDR3 protein. The table lists about 50,000 distinct CDR3 sequences, more than 5.5% of them singletons. The V and J ends lost 5 bases and 6 bases, in that order; junction bases with no gene match: 18. There are 17 residues in the CDR3. Germline loops: CDR1 SEHNR, CDR2 FQNEAQ (reference sequence). This clonotype has a count of ten or more. The antigen is undetermined. This sample comprised whole blood, obtained at baseline. This receptor was obtained from an adult who was a healthcare worker with PCR-confirmed SARS-CoV-2 infection or an uninfected control (not recorded which). The chain joins TRBV7-9 to TRBJ1-2, with 7 bases lining up with TRBD1. The CDR3 protein is CASSLPGQISGLDGYTF. Here the CDR3 DNA reads TGTGCCAGCAGCCTACCGGGACAGATATCGGGCCTTGATGGCTACACCTTC.